This T cell receptor (beta chain) comes out of a study of glioma-infiltrating T cells after dendritic cell vaccination. This CDR3 contains 16 residues. Trimming took 0 bases from V and 2 from J, leaving 12 bases between them. Germline CDR1 and CDR2: MNHNS and SASEGT. Time point specified: after dendritic cell vaccination, including at tumor progression/relapse. Using immunoSEQ multiplex PCR, the repertoire was profiled, and TCRdb retains in-frame clones only, with some absent. The sample consists of some 110,000 clones, about 90% of them appearing once. The sequence derives from a human donor with glioblastoma. The chain combines TRBV6-1 with TRBJ2-3; possibly TRBD1 for D (6 bases). The sequencing used blood, collected after dendritic cell vaccination. As DNA, the CDR3 is TGTGCCAGCAGTGAAGCGGCGAGGGGGTACACAGATACGCAGTATTTT. Its protein is CASSEAARGYTDTQYF.